The 20 T cell receptor beta chains below all came from one sample that was sequenced in a study of T cells expressing NK-cell markers. One entry per CDR3 protein, without DNA, is what TCRdb gives after re-calling the 5' RACE reads. The sample holds 400,000 to 450,000 distinct CDR3 sequences. What was sequenced was blood T cells: a sorted CD56 or NKG2C T cell subset, CD4+ or CD8+ T cells, or bulk PBMC T cells (not recorded which). These receptors all come from a woman aged 18 to 75 in good health.

CDR3 sequence reads: CSASISYDNEQFF. The rearrangement uses TRBV20-1 and TRBJ2-1. The CDR3 totals 13 residues. The germline V gene encodes CDR1 DFQATT and CDR2 SNEGSKA (reference sequence).

This chain connects TRBV30 to TRBJ2-7; the TRBD1 assignment by TCRdb is unverifiable without DNA. Germline lookup yields CDR1 GTSNPN and CDR2 SVGIG (reference sequence). The CDR3 sequence is 17 residues long. The CDR3 protein is CAWSVIEWGQGAYEQYF.

V usage is TRBV5-1 and J usage is TRBJ1-5; TCRdb indicates TRBD1, and absent DNA this call remains unverified. Germline V gene sequence: CDR1 SGHRS, CDR2 YFSETQ. The CDR3 totals 15 residues. CDR3 sequence: CASSSGAGGNQPQHF.

The CDR3 sequence: CSVGVPVGGQYF. The chain combines TRBV29-1 with TRBJ2-7. This CDR3 has 12 residues. The V gene's germline CDR1 is SQVTM and CDR2 ANQGSEA.

The V and J genes are TRBV15 and TRBJ2-3. Germline V gene data show CDR1 as LNHNV and CDR2 as YYDKDF (reference sequence). The CDR3 extends over 12 amino acids. The CDR3 here is CATSRGTDTQYF.

V and J are TRBV12-3 or TRBV12-4 and TRBJ2-1; TCRdb reports TRBD1, a call that lacks DNA to check it against. This CDR3 has 14 amino acids. The CDR3 loop reads CASRPGQNYNEQFF.

The chain couples TRBV12-3 or TRBV12-4 to TRBJ1-5; without DNA, the TCRdb call of TRBD1 cannot be checked. The CDR3 contains 15 residues. The CDR3 protein is CASRWGQGTNQPQHF.

The V call is TRBV12-3 or TRBV12-4, the J call TRBJ2-2. This CDR3 has 15 amino acids. CDR3 protein: CASSSDGTNTGELFF.

The chain combines TRBV7-6 with TRBJ2-1; there is no DNA to check the TCRdb D call of TRBD2. In germline, CDR1 is SGHVS, CDR2 FNYEAQ. This CDR3 comprises 18 residues. CDR3 amino acids: CASSSPLGLAGGYNEQFF.

The V gene is TRBV20-1, the J gene TRBJ1-1; TCRdb lists TRBD1, though no DNA is available to test this call. Germline CDR1 and CDR2: DFQATT and SNEGSKA (reference sequence). The CDR3 is 13 amino acids. This CDR3 is CSARLGANTEAFF.

The rearrangement joins TRBV12-3 or TRBV12-4 to TRBJ2-1; TCRdb lists TRBD1, though no DNA is available to test this call. The CDR3 extends over 18 amino acids. CDR3 region: CASSDKGWGGESYNEQFF.

The chain joins TRBV28 to TRBJ2-1; the TRBD2 assignment by TCRdb is unverifiable without DNA. The germline V gene encodes CDR1 MDHEN and CDR2 SYDVKM. The CDR3 has 16 residues. The chain's CDR3 is CASTSFVAGGINEQFF. The full variable domain, rest sourced from reference TRBV28 and TRBJ2-1, is DVKVTQSSRYLVKRTGEKVFLECVQDMDHENMFWYRQDPGLGLRLIYFSYDVKMKEKGDIPEGYSVSREKKERFSLILESASTNQTSMYLCASTSFVAGGINEQFFGPGTRLTVL.

The chain joins TRBV28 to TRBJ2-1; checking the TCRdb D call of TRBD2 is not possible without DNA. Germline CDR1 reads MDHEN; CDR2 reads SYDVKM. This CDR3 region has 15 residues. The CDR3 here is CASSTLAGRGNEQFF. Full variable domain (outside the CDR3, taken from reference TRBV28 and TRBJ2-1): DVKVTQSSRYLVKRTGEKVFLECVQDMDHENMFWYRQDPGLGLRLIYFSYDVKMKEKGDIPEGYSVSREKKERFSLILESASTNQTSMYLCASSTLAGRGNEQFFGPGTRLTVL.

The V and J genes are TRBV5-1 and TRBJ2-3; TCRdb reports TRBD1, a call that lacks DNA to check it against. Germline lookup yields CDR1 SGHRS and CDR2 YFSETQ. The CDR3 sequence is 15 residues long. CDR3 sequence reads: CASLLDGGAGDTQYF.

The V call is TRBV7-3, the J call TRBJ2-3; there is no DNA to check the TCRdb D call of TRBD2. The V gene's germline CDR1 is SGHTA and CDR2 FQGTGA. The CDR3 covers 16 residues. CDR3 residues: CASSLDSGRGTDTQYF. Full variable domain (outside the CDR3, taken from reference TRBV7-3 and TRBJ2-3): GAGVSQTPSNKVTEKGKYVELRCDPISGHTALYWYRQSLGQGPEFLIYFQGTGAADDSGLPNDRFFAVRPEGSVSTLKIQRTERGDSAVYLCASSLDSGRGTDTQYFGPGTRLTVL.

This chain links TRBV12-3 or TRBV12-4 with TRBJ2-1; TCRdb lists TRBD1, though no DNA is available to test this call. CDR3 length: 12 amino acids. CDR3 residues: CASSPPDNEQFF.

The gene calls are TRBV11-2 and TRBJ1-4. Germline V gene lookup returns CDR1 SGHAT and CDR2 FQNNGV. The length of the CDR3 is 15 residues. CDR3 sequence: CASSHGFATNEKLFF.

The CDR3 reads CASQEISGNTIYF. The gene calls are TRBV7-2 and TRBJ1-3; TCRdb's D call of TRBD1 is untestable without DNA. Germline V gene sequence: CDR1 SGHTA, CDR2 FQGNSA. This CDR3 region has 13 residues.

The V and J genes are TRBV7-2 and TRBJ2-1; absent DNA, TCRdb's TRBD2 call cannot be checked. The CDR3 has 13 amino acids. Germline V gene lookup returns CDR1 SGHTA and CDR2 FQGNSA. CDR3: CASSLATGGEQFF.

The chain links TRBV15 to TRBJ2-5. The CDR3 runs to 15 residues. CDR1 is LNHNV and CDR2 is YYDKDF in the germline V gene (reference sequence). Here the CDR3 reads CATSRDRTDQETQYF. Full variable domain (rest looked up from reference TRBV15 and TRBJ2-5): DAMVIQNPRYQVTQFGKPVTLSCSQTLNHNVMYWYQQKSSQAPKLLFHYYDKDFNNEADTPDNFQSRRPNTSFCFLDIRSPGLGDTAMYLCATSRDRTDQETQYFGPGTRLLVL.